These T cell receptor beta chains were read from a single sample in a study of blood T cell repertoires in COVID-19. The protocol was immunoSEQ multiplex PCR, while the TCRdb copy is restricted to in-frame clones and leaves out a portion. The data hold fewer than 250,000 clones, with approximately 90% observed a single time. The material sequenced was peripheral blood. The receptor set was obtained from a human donor in a cohort sampled during active COVID-19. Both conserved end residues are part of each CDR3. A D gene is named only where the DNA matches it firmly. Clone size is shown for a subset of rows, as once, few, many or a class of expanded clone.

j_call | cdr3_length | clone_size | v_call | d_call | cdr3_nt | cdr3_aa
TRBJ1-3 | 13 | - | TRBV3-1/TRBV3-2 | - | TGTGCCAGCAGCCAAGGGGGGAGGAGCACCATATATTTT | CASSQGGRSTIYF
TRBJ1-5 | 12 | once | TRBV27 | - | TGTGCCAGCAGCAGGGGCAATCAGCCCCAGCATTTT | CASSRGNQPQHF
TRBJ2-2 | 11 | - | TRBV5-4 | - | TGTGCCAGCAGCCGCGACGGGGAGCTGTTTTTT | CASSRDGELFF
TRBJ2-7 | 15 | - | TRBV7-9 | - | TGTGCCAGCAGCTTAGTTTCTCGGGAGAAAGACGAGCAGTACTTC | CASSLVSREKDEQYF
TRBJ2-3 | 16 | - | TRBV28 | - | TGTGCCAGCAGTTTCCCCGGGTCGTCCCCCACAGATACGCAGTATTTT | CASSFPGSSPTDTQYF
TRBJ2-7 | 16 | - | TRBV27 | TRBD2 | TGTGCCAGCAGGACCCTGGGACTAGCGGGAGTCTACGAGCAGTACTTC | CASRTLGLAGVYEQYF
TRBJ2-7 | 11 | - | TRBV7-2 | TRBD1 | TGTGCCAGCAGCACAGGGGTCGAGCAGTACTTC | CASSTGVEQYF
TRBJ2-7 | 16 | - | TRBV7-2 | - | TGTGCCAGCAGCCCCAACGGTCGGTCCTACTCGGGAGAGCAGTACTTC | CASSPNGRSYSGEQYF
TRBJ2-2 | 16 | - | TRBV19 | - | TGTGCCAGTATAGGAAGGGAGCTAGCCGTCACCGGGGAGCTGTTTTTT | CASIGRELAVTGELFF
TRBJ1-2 | 14 | - | TRBV28 | - | TGTGCCAGCAGTGCCGGCAGGGGCGACTATGGCTACACCTTC | CASSAGRGDYGYTF
TRBJ2-3 | 16 | once | TRBV5-4 | TRBD2 | TGTGCCAGCAGTTCGGCCGGGACTAGCGGGATGGGGACGCAGTATTTT | CASSSAGTSGMGTQYF
TRBJ1-5 | 14 | - | TRBV4-1 | - | TGCGCCAGCAGCCAAGGAGAGATCAATCAGCCCCAGCATTTT | CASSQGEINQPQHF
TRBJ1-1 | 16 | once | TRBV5-1 | TRBD1 | TGCGCCAGCAGCTTCGAACCAGGGGGGATAAACACTGAAGCTTTCTTT | CASSFEPGGINTEAFF
TRBJ1-1 | 14 | - | TRBV7-2 | - | TGTGCCAGCAGCCAGAACAGGGCGAGCACTGAAGCTTTCTTT | CASSQNRASTEAFF
TRBJ2-2 | 14 | - | TRBV5-6 | - | TGTGCCAGCAGCTTGGTGGGCCCGACCGGGGAGCTGTTTTTT | CASSLVGPTGELFF
TRBJ2-5 | 17 | once | TRBV5-4 | TRBD2 | TGTGCCAGCAGCTTGGGAGCTAGCGGGGGTACAAAAGAGACCCAGTACTTC | CASSLGASGGTKETQYF
TRBJ2-2 | 16 | - | TRBV7-9 | - | TGTGCCAGCAGCTTAGTGGGTAGCCAGTACACCGGGGAGCTGTTTTTT | CASSLVGSQYTGELFF
TRBJ1-1 | 14 | - | TRBV6-5 | TRBD1 | TGTGCCAGCAGGGGGACAGGGGATTCCACTGAAGCTTTCTTT | CASRGTGDSTEAFF
TRBJ2-2 | 12 | - | TRBV6-6 | - | TGTGCCAGCAGCCCCCCCGCCGGGGAGCTGTTTTTT | CASSPPAGELFF
TRBJ2-6 | 18 | - | TRBV24-1 | - | TGTGCCACCAGTGCGCGGCCCAGAGGGATTTCTGGGGCCAACGTCCTGACTTTC | CATSARPRGISGANVLTF
TRBJ2-7 | 16 | - | TRBV13 | TRBD2 | TGTGCCAGCAGCTTACGGACTAGCGGACCATCCTACGAGCAGTACTTC | CASSLRTSGPSYEQYF
TRBJ2-1 | 15 | once | TRBV13 | - | TGTGCCAGCAGCTTAGAGGGCGAGGGTGGGAATGAGCAGTTCTTC | CASSLEGEGGNEQFF
TRBJ1-1 | 15 | - | TRBV13 | TRBD1 | TGTGCCAGCAGCTTCTGGACAGGGCGGAACACTGAAGCTTTCTTT | CASSFWTGRNTEAFF
TRBJ2-5 | 13 | once | TRBV7-9 | - | TGTGCCAGCCGCCAGGACTTGCGAGAGACCCAGTACTTC | CASRQDLRETQYF
TRBJ2-7 | 14 | - | TRBV11-2 | - | TGTGCCAGCAGCTTAGGACGGGGAGGCTACGAGCAGTACTTC | CASSLGRGGYEQYF
TRBJ1-1 | 13 | - | TRBV6-5 | - | TGTGCCAGCAGTTACGGACAGAACACTGAAGCTTTCTTT | CASSYGQNTEAFF
TRBJ2-7 | 14 | - | TRBV2 | TRBD1 | TGTGCCAGCAGTCGGGACAGGGGGGACTACGAGCAGTACTTC | CASSRDRGDYEQYF
TRBJ2-1 | 15 | - | TRBV7-9 | TRBD2 | TGTGCCAGCAGCACAAGCGGGAGCGGCTACAATGAGCAGTTCTTC | CASSTSGSGYNEQFF
TRBJ1-3 | 17 | - | TRBV30 | TRBD1 | TGTGCCTGGAGGATGGGGTACCCAGGGGGCTCTGGAAACACCATATATTTT | CAWRMGYPGGSGNTIYF
TRBJ2-1 | 14 | - | TRBV5-1 | TRBD2 | TGCGCCAGCAGCTTGATAGCGGGAGTAGTGGCGCAGTTCTTC | CASSLIAGVVAQFF
TRBJ1-1 | 13 | few | TRBV7-2 | - | TGTGCCAGCAGATTCACAGGGACAATTGAAGCTTTCTTT | CASRFTGTIEAFF
TRBJ2-7 | 13 | - | TRBV7-2 | - | TGTGCCAGCAGCCCCCAGACAGGAGGCGAGCAGTACTTC | CASSPQTGGEQYF
TRBJ2-5 | 17 | - | TRBV28 | TRBD1 | TGTGCCAGCAGTTTTTCTGCCCCACTGGACAGGGTAGAGACCCAGTACTTC | CASSFSAPLDRVETQYF
TRBJ1-1 | 11 | - | TRBV7-8 | - | TGTGCCAGCAGCCCCTCTGTGGAAGCTTTCTTT | CASSPSVEAFF
TRBJ2-5 | 15 | - | TRBV5-1 | TRBD2 | TGCGCCAGCAGCTCGACTAGCGGGGGGTCCGAGACCCAGTACTTC | CASSSTSGGSETQYF
TRBJ2-2 | 17 | - | TRBV3-1/TRBV3-2 | TRBD1 | TGTGCCAGCAGCCAAGAAATACGGACAGGGGTCACCGGGGAGCTGTTTTTT | CASSQEIRTGVTGELFF
TRBJ2-1 | 14 | - | TRBV2 | TRBD2 | TGTGCCAGCAGAGGACTAGCGGGAGGGAGTGAGCAGTTCTTC | CASRGLAGGSEQFF
TRBJ2-2 | 15 | - | TRBV5-4 | - | TGTGCCAGCAGCTCTCCGGGACTTAACACCGGGGAGCTGTTTTTT | CASSSPGLNTGELFF
TRBJ1-1 | 16 | - | TRBV5-4 | TRBD1 | TGTGCCAGCAGCTGGTTGACAGGGCGGGGTGACACTGAAGCTTTCTTT | CASSWLTGRGDTEAFF
TRBJ2-3 | 14 | once | TRBV12-5 | TRBD1 | TGTGCTAGTGGCGCCGGGACAGTAACAGATACGCAGTATTTT | CASGAGTVTDTQYF
TRBJ1-2 | 15 | - | TRBV5-1 | - | TGCGCCAGCAGCTTGGAGTCATGGGGGGGCGATGGCTACACCTTC | CASSLESWGGDGYTF
TRBJ2-3 | 15 | - | TRBV28 | TRBD1 | TGTGCCAGCACCCGGGACAGATTTGGTCCAGATACGCAGTATTTT | CASTRDRFGPDTQYF
TRBJ2-4 | 16 | - | TRBV5-1 | TRBD2 | TGCGCCAGCAGCTTTGGTAATAGCGGGAGTCTAGACATTCAGTACTTC | CASSFGNSGSLDIQYF
TRBJ1-3 | 14 | - | TRBV27 | - | TGTGCCAGCAGTTTAGGACGGGGTGGAAACACCATATATTTT | CASSLGRGGNTIYF
TRBJ1-6 | 19 | - | TRBV5-1 | TRBD1 | TGCGCCAGCAGCTTGGTCCCGGGACAGGGAACGGCCTATAATTCACCCCTCCACTTT | CASSLVPGQGTAYNSPLHF
TRBJ2-7 | 13 | - | TRBV6-2/TRBV6-3 | TRBD1 | TGTGCCAGCAGTCGGACAGGCTCCTACGAGCAGTACTTC | CASSRTGSYEQYF
TRBJ1-1 | 14 | - | TRBV19 | - | TGTGCCAGTAGCCCGACGACACTGAACACTGAAGCTTTCTTT | CASSPTTLNTEAFF
TRBJ2-7 | 13 | - | TRBV29-1 | TRBD1 | TGCAGCGGACAGTCGACAGGGGACTACGAGCAGTACTTC | CSGQSTGDYEQYF
TRBJ1-4 | 12 | - | TRBV28 | - | TGTGCCAGCACCTCGACCGGGGAAAAACTGTTTTTT | CASTSTGEKLFF
TRBJ2-2 | 22 | - | TRBV27 | TRBD2 | TGTGCCAGCAGCTCTGAGAATAGACCGGGACTAGCGGGAGTGGCGAACACCGGGGAGCTGTTTTTT | CASSSENRPGLAGVANTGELFF
TRBJ1-2 | 12 | - | TRBV30 | TRBD1 | TGTGCCTGGAGTGGCAGGGGGAATGGCTACACCTTC | CAWSGRGNGYTF
TRBJ2-1 | 15 | - | TRBV13 | TRBD2 | TGTGCCAGCGGAAATAGCGGGAGGGCCTTTTATGAGCAGTTCTTC | CASGNSGRAFYEQFF
TRBJ1-6 | 16 | few | TRBV27 | TRBD1 | TGTGCCAGCAGTTTTTCAGGGGGCGGGAATTATTCACCCCTCCACTTT | CASSFSGGGNYSPLHF
TRBJ1-5 | 16 | - | TRBV19 | - | TGTGCCAGTCGGCCCGGGGGAGGGTCACGGAATCAGCCCCAGCATTTT | CASRPGGGSRNQPQHF